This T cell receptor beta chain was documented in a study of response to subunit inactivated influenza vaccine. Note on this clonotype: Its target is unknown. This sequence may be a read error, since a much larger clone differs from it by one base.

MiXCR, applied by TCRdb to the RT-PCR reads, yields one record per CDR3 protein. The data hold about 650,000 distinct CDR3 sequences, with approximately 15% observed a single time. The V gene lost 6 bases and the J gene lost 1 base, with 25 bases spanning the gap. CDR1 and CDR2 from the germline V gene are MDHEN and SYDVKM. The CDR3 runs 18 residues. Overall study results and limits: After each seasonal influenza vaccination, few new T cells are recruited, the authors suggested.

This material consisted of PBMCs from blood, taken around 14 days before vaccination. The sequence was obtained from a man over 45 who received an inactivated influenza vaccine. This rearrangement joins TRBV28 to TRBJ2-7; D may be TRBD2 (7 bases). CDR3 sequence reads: CASSPPGQAGRASYEQYF. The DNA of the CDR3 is TGTGCCAGCAGCCCCCCGGGACAAGCGGGAAGAGCGTCCTACGAGCAGTACTTC.